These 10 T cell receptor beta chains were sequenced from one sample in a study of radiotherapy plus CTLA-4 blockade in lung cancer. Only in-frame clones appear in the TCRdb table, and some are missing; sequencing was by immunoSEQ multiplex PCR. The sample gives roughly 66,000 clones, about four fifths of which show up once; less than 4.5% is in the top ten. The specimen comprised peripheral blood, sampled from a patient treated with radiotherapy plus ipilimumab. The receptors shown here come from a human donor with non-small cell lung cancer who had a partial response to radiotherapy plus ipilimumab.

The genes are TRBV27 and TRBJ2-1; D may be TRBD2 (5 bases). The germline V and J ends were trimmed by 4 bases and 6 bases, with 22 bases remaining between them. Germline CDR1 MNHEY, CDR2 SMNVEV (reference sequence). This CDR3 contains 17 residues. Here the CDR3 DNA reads TGTGCCAGCAGTTACCCGCCGAGAGGGTTTGGTTCCAATGAGCAGTTCTTC. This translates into CASSYPPRGFGSNEQFF.

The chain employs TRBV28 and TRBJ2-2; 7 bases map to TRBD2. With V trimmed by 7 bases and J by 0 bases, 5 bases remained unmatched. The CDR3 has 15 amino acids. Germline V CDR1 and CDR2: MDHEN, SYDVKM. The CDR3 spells CASTPGGANTGELFF. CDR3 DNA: TGTGCCAGCACCCCGGGGGGAGCGAACACCGGGGAGCTGTTTTTT.

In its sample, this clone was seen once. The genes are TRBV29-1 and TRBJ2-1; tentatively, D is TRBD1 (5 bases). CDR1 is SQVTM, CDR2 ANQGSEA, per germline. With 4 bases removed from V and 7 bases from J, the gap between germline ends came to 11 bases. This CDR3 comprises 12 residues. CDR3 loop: CSVVRQGNEQFF. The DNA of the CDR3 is TGCAGCGTTGTACGGCAGGGTAATGAGCAGTTCTTC.

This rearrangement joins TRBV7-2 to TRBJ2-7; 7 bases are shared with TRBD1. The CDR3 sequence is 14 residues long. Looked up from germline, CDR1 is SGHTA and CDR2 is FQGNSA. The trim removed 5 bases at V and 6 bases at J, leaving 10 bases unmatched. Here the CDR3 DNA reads TGTGCCAGCAGCAGCAGGGGGAGATTGGCCGAGCAGTACTTC. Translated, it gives CASSSRGRLAEQYF. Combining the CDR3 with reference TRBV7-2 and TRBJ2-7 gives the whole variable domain GAGVSQSPSNKVTEKGKDVELRCDPISGHTALYWYRQSLGQGLEFLIYFQGNSAPDKSGLPSDRFSAERTGGSVSTLTIQRTQQEDSAVYLCASSSRGRLAEQYFGPGTRLTVT.

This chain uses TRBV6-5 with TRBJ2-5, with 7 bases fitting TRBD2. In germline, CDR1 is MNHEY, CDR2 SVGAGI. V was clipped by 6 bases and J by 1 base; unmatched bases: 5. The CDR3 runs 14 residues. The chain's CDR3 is CASRATSAQETQYF. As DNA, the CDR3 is TGTGCCAGCAGGGCAACTAGCGCCCAAGAGACCCAGTACTTC.

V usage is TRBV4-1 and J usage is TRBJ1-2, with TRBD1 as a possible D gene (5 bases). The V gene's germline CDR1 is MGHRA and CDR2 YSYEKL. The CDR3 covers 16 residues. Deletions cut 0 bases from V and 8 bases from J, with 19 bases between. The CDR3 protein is CASSQDSGRDSRGYTF. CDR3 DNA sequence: TGCGCCAGCAGCCAAGATTCGGGCCGGGACTCCCGCGGCTACACCTTC.

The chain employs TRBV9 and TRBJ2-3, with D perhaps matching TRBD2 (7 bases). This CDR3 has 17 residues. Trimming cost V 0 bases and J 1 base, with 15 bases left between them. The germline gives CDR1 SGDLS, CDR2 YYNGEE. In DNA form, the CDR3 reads TGTGCCAGCAGCGTAGTAGGGGGGGGCCTCGGCACAGATACGCAGTATTTT. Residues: CASSVVGGGLGTDTQYF.

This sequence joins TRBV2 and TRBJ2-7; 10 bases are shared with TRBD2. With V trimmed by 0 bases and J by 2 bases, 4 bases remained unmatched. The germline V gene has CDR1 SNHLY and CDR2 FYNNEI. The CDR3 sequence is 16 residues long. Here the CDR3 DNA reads TGTGCCAGCAGTGAAGCGACTAGCGGGCTTACCTACGAGCAGTACTTC. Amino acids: CASSEATSGLTYEQYF.

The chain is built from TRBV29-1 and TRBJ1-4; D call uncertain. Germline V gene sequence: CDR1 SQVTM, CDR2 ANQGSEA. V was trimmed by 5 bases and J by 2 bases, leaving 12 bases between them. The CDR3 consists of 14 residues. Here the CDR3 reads CSVRGRSTNEKLFF. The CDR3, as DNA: TGCAGCGTTCGGGGAAGGTCTACTAATGAAAAACTGTTTTTT.

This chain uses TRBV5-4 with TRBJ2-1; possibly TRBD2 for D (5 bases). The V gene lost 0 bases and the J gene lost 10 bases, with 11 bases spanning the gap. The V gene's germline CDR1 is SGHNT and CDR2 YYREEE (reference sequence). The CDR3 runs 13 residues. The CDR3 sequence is CASSLESGGEQFF. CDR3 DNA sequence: TGTGCCAGCAGCTTGGAGTCAGGCGGGGAGCAGTTCTTC. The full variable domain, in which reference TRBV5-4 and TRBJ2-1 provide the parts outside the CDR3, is ETGVTQSPTHLIKTRGQQVTLRCSSQSGHNTVSWYQQALGQGPQFIFQYYREEENGRGNFPPRFSGLQFPNYSSELNVNALELDDSALYLCASSLESGGEQFFGPGTRLTVL.